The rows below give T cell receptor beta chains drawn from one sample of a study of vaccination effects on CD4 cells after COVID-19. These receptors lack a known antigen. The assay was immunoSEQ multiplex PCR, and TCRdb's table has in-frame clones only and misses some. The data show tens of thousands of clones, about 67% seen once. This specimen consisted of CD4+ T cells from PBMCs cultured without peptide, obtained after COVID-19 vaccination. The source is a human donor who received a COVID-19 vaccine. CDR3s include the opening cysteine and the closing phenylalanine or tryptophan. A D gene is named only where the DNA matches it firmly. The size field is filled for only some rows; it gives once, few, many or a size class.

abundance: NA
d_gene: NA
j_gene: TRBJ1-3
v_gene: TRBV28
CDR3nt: TGTGCCAGCACGAGCCGGAACGGAAACACCATATATTTT
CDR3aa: CASTSRNGNTIYF

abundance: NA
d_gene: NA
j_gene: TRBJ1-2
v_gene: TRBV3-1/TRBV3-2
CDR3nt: TGTGCCAGCAGCCTCCGGCCCCATGGGAATGGCTACACCTTC
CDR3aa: CASSLRPHGNGYTF

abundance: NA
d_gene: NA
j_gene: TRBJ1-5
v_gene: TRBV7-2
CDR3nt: TGTGCCAGCAGCCAAGAACAGGGCTCGCGGGCGAAGCCCCAGCATTTT
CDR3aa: CASSQEQGSRAKPQHF

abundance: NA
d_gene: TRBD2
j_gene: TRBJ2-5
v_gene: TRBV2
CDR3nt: TGTGCCAGCAGTGACTACAGCGGGAGCGGAGAGACCCAGTACTTC
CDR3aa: CASSDYSGSGETQYF

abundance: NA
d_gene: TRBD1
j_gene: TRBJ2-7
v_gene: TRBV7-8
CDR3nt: TGTGCCAGCAGCTTAATGGGGGACAGCTCCTACGAGCAGTACTTC
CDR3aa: CASSLMGDSSYEQYF

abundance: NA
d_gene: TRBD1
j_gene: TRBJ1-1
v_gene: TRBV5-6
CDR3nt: TGTGCCAGCAGCTTGGTGACAGGGATGAACACTGAAGCTTTCTTT
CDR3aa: CASSLVTGMNTEAFF

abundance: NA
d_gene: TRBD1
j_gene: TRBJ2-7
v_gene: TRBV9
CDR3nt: TGTGCCAGCAGCGTAGAAGGGACAGTTCCCTACGAGCAGTACTTC
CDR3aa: CASSVEGTVPYEQYF

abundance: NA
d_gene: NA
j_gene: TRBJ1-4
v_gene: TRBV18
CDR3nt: TGTGCCAGCTCACCAGGGGCCACTAATGAAAAACTGTTTTTT
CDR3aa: CASSPGATNEKLFF

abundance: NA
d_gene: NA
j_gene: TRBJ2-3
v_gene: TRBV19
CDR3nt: TGTGCCAGTAGTATCGTGGACTTTGGGCACGATACGCAGTATTTT
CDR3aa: CASSIVDFGHDTQYF

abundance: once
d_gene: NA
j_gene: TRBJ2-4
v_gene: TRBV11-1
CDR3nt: TGTGCCAGCAGCTTGGTGGGCCAGAACAAAAACATTCAGTACTTC
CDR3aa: CASSLVGQNKNIQYF

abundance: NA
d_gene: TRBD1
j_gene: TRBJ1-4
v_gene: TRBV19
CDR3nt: TGTGCCAGTAGCAGGGCCGGGACAGGGGGCAAAAAACTGTTTTTT
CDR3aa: CASSRAGTGGKKLFF

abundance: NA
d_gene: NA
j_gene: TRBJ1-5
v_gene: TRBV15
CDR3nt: TGTGCCACCAGCAGTCGGGGGAAAGGCAATCAGCCCCAGCATTTT
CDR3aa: CATSSRGKGNQPQHF

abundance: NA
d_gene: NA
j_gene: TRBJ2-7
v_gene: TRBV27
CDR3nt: TGTGCCAGCAGTTTGGAGGGGGCACTCTACGAGCAGTACTTC
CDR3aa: CASSLEGALYEQYF

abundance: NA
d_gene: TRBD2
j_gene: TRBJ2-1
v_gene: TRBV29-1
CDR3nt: TGCAGCGCTGAAGCGGGAGGGAAGCCCAATGAGCAGTTCTTC
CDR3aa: CSAEAGGKPNEQFF

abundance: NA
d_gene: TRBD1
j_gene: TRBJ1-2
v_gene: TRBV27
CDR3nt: TGTGCCAGCAGTTCAGGGACAGGAATCTATGGCTACACCTTC
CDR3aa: CASSSGTGIYGYTF

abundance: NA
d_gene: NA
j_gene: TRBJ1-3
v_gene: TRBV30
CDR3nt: TGTGCCTGGAGTCCCAGGAGCTCTGGAAACACCATATATTTT
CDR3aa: CAWSPRSSGNTIYF

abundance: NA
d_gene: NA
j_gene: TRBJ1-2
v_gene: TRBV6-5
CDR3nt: TGTGCCAGCAGTTACTACCGGGGCCGATGGATCTATGGCTACACCTTC
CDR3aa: CASSYYRGRWIYGYTF

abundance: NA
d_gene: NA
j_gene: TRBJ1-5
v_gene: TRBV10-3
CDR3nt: TGTGCCATCAGTTCCAGTAATCAGCCCCAGCATTTT
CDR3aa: CAISSSNQPQHF

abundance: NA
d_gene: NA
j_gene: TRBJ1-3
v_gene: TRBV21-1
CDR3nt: TGTGCCAGCAGCAAAGCCCCGGAGGGTAAGACTGGAAACACCATATATTTT
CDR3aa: CASSKAPEGKTGNTIYF

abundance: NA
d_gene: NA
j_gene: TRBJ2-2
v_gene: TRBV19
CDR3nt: TGTGCCAGTAGTATAGCGGGCCTGATTTCGGGGACTGGGGAGCTGTTTTTT
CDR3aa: CASSIAGLISGTGELFF

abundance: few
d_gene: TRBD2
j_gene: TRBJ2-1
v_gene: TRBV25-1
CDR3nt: TGTGCCAGCACTCGAGGAGCGGGGGGAGCCTACAATGAGCAGTTCTTC
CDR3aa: CASTRGAGGAYNEQFF

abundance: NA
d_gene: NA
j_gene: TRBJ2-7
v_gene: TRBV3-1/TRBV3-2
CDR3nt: TGTGCCAGCAGCCAACTCCAGGGCAGCTCCTACGAGCAGTACTTC
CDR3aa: CASSQLQGSSYEQYF

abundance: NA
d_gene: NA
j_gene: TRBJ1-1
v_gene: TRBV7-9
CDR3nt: TGTGCCAGCAGCCCCCCGGAGGGGGGGACTGAAGCTTTCTTT
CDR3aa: CASSPPEGGTEAFF

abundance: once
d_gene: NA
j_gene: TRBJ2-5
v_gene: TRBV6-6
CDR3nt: TGTGCCAGCAGTTACATCGGCTTACAAGAGACCCAGTACTTC
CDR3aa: CASSYIGLQETQYF

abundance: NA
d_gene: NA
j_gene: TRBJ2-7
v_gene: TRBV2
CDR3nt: TGTGCCAGCAGTGGGACATTTCTCTCCTACGAGCAGTACTTC
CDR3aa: CASSGTFLSYEQYF

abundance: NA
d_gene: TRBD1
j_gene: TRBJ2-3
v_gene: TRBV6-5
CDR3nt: TGTGCCAGCAGACCGGGACAGGGAATCACAGATACGCAGTATTTT
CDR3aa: CASRPGQGITDTQYF

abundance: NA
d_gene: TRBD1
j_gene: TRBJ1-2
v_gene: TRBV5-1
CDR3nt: TGCGCCAGCAGCTTGGTATTAGGGACAGATTATGGCTACACCTTC
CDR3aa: CASSLVLGTDYGYTF

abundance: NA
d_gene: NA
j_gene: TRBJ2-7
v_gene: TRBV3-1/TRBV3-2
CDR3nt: TGTGCCAGCAGCCAATTCGAAGGGAAGCAGTACTTC
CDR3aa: CASSQFEGKQYF

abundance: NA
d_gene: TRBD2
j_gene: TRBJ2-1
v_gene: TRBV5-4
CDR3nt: TGTGCCAGCAGCTTCGATAGGACTAGCAGCGATGAGCAGTTCTTC
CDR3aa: CASSFDRTSSDEQFF

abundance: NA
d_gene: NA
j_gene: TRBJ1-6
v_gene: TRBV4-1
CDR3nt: TGCGCCAGCAGCTGGGTAAAGAATTCACCCCTCCACTTT
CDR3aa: CASSWVKNSPLHF

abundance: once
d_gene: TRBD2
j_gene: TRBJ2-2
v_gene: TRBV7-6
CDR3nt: TGTGCCAGCAGCATGACTAGCGGGGGGCCTGACACCGGGGAGCTGTTTTTT
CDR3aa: CASSMTSGGPDTGELFF

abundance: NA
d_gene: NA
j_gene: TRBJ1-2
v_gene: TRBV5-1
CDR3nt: TGCGCCAGCAGCCCCCCGCGACTAGGATATGGCTACACCTTC
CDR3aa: CASSPPRLGYGYTF

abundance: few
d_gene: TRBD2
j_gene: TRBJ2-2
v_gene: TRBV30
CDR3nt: TGTGCCGCCCGCACGGGACTAGCGGTCACCGGGGAGCTGTTTTTT
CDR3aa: CAARTGLAVTGELFF

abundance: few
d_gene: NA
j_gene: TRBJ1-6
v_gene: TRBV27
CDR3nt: TGTGCCACCTCGCCCAGAATCGTCTCAGGGGCCAATAATTCACCCCTCCACTTT
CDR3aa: CATSPRIVSGANNSPLHF

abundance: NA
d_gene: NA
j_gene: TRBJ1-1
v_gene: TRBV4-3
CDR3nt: TGCGCCAGCAGCCAAGCCCCCCGGACACCCACTGAAGCTTTCTTT
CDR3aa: CASSQAPRTPTEAFF

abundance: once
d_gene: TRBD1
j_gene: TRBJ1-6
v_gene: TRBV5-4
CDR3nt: TGTGCCAGCAGCCTTCCCGGGACAGACTCTAATTCACCCCTCCACTTT
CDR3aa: CASSLPGTDSNSPLHF

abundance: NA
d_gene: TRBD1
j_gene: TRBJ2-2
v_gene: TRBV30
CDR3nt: TGTGCCTGGAGGGACAGGGCCAGCACCGGGGAGCTGTTTTTT
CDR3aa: CAWRDRASTGELFF

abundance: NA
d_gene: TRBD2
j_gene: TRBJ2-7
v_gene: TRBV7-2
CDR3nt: TGTGCCAGCAGCTTATGGTCTGTGCGGGAGTCGTCCTACGAGCAGTACTTC
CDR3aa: CASSLWSVRESSYEQYF

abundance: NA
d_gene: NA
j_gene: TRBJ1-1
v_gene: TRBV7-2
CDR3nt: TGTGCCAGCAGCTTGCCTCCCGGGCGAGGTGACACTGAAGCTTTCTTT
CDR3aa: CASSLPPGRGDTEAFF

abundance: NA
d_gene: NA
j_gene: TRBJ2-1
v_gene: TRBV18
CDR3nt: TGTGCTTCGAGCAAGGAGCCCTACAATGAGCAGTTCTTC
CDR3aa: CASSKEPYNEQFF

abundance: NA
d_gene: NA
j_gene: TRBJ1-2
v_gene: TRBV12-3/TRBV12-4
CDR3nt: TGTGCCAGCAGTTGGGGGAGCTATGGCTACACCTTC
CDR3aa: CASSWGSYGYTF

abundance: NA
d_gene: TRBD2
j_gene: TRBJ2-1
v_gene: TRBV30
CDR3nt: TGTGCCTGGAGCCTGCTTAGCGGGGGGTTGATGGGGAATGAGCAGTTCTTC
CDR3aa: CAWSLLSGGLMGNEQFF